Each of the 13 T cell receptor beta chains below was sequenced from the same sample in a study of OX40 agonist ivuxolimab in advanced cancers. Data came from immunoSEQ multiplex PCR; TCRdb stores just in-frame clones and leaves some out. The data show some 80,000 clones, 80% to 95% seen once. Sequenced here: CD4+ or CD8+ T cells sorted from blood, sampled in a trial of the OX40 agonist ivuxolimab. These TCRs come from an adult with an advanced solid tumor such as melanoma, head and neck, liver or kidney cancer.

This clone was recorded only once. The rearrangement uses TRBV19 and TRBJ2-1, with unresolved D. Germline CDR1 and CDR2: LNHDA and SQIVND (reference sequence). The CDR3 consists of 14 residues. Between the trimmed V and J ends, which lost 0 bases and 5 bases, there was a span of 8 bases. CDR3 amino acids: CASSIELNNNEQFF. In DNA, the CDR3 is TGTGCCAGTAGTATAGAGCTCAATAACAATGAGCAGTTCTTC. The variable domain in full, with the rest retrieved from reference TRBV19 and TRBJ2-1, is DGGITQSPKYLFRKEGQNVTLSCEQNLNHDAMYWYRQDPGQGLRLIYYSQIVNDFQKGDIAEGYSVSREKKESFPLTVTSAQKNPTAFYLCASSIELNNNEQFFGPGTRLTVL.

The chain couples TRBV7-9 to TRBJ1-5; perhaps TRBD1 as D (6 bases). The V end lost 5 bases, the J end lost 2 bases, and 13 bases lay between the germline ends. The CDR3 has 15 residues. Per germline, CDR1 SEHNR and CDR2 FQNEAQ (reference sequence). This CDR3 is CASSAQGGGNQPQHF. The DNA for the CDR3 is TGTGCCAGCAGCGCACAGGGTGGGGGCAATCAGCCCCAGCATTTT.

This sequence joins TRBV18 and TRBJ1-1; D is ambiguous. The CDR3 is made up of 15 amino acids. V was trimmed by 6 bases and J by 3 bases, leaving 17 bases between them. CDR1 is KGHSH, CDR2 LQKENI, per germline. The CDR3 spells CASSTRPLAHTEAFF. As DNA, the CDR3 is TGTGCCAGCTCCACACGACCGCTAGCACACACTGAAGCTTTCTTT.

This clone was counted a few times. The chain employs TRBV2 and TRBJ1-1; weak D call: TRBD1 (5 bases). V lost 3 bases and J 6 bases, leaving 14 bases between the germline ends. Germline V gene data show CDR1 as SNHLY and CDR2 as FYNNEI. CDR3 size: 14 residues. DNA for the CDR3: TGTGCCAGCAGTGAGGGGGGAATGAAGCCTGAAGCTTTCTTT. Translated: CASSEGGMKPEAFF.

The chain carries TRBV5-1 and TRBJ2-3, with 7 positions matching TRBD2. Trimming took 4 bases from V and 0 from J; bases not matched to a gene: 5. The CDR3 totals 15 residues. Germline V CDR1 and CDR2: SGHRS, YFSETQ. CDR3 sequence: CASSDQRGSTDTQYF. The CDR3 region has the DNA TGCGCCAGCAGCGATCAGCGGGGTAGCACAGATACGCAGTATTTT.

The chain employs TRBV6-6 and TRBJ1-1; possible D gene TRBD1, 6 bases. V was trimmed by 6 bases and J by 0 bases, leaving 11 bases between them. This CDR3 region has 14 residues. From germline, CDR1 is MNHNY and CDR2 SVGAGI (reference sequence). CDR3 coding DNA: TGTGCCAGCAGACCCGGACAGTTGAACACTGAAGCTTTCTTT. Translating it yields CASRPGQLNTEAFF.

CDR3 in DNA: TGTGCCAGCAGTTCGTTAGGAGGGGGCGCGTTGGGCTACACCTTC. Residues: CASSSLGGGALGYTF. This chain connects TRBV27 to TRBJ1-2; 7 bases align to TRBD1. The V gene end was trimmed by 4 bases and the J gene end by 8 bases; junction bases not matched to a gene: 13. The CDR3 length is 15 residues. The germline CDR1 and CDR2 sequences are MNHEY and SMNVEV (reference sequence).

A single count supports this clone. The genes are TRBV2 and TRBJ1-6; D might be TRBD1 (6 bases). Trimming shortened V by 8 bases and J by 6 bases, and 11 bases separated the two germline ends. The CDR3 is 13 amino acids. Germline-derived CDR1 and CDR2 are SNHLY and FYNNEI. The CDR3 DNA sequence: TGTGCCAGCTCCGGGACACCTAATTCACCCCTCCACTTT. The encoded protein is CASSGTPNSPLHF. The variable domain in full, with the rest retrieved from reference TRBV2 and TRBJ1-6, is EPEVTQTPSHQVTQMGQEVILRCVPISNHLYFYWYRQILGQKVEFLVSFYNNEISEKSEIFDDQFSVERPDGSNFTLKIRSTKLEDSAMYFCASSGTPNSPLHFGNGTRLTVT.

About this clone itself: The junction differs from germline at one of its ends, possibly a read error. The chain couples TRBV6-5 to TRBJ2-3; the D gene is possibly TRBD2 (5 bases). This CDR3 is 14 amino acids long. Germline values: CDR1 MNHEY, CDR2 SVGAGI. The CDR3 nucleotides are TGTGCCAGCAGTTACTCCGGGGTTACAGATGCGCAGTATTTT. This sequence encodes CASSYSGVTDAQYF.

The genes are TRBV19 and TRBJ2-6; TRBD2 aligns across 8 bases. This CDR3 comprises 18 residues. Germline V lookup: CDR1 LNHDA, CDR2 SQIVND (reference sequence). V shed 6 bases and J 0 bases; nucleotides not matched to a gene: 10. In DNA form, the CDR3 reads TGTGCCAGTAGGATAAGCGGGGGTCACACCTCTGGGGCCAACGTCCTGACTTTC. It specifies CASRISGGHTSGANVLTF.

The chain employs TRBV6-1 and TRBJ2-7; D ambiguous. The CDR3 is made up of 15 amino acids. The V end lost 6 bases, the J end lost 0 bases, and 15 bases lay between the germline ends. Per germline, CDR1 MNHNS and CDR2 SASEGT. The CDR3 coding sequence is TGTGCCAGCAGCCCCCAGAGCCGAAGCTCCTACGAGCAGTACTTC. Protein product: CASSPQSRSSYEQYF.

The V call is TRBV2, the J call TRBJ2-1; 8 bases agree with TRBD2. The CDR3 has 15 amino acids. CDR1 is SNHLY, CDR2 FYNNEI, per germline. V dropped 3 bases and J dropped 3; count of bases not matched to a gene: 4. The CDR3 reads CASSEKAGDYNEQFF. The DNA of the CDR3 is TGTGCCAGCAGTGAGAAAGCGGGGGACTACAATGAGCAGTTCTTC.

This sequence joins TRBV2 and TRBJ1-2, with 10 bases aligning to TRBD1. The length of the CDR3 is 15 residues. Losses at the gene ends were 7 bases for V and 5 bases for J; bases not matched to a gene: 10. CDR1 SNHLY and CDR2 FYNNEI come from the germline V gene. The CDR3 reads CASKQAPGQGYGYTF. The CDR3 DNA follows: TGTGCCAGCAAACAGGCCCCGGGACAGGGGTATGGCTACACCTTC. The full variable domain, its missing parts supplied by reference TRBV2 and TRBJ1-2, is EPEVTQTPSHQVTQMGQEVILRCVPISNHLYFYWYRQILGQKVEFLVSFYNNEISEKSEIFDDQFSVERPDGSNFTLKIRSTKLEDSAMYFCASKQAPGQGYGYTFGSGTRLTVV.